The rows below give T cell receptor beta chains drawn from one sample of a study of identical twins. TCRdb re-called the 5' RACE reads with MiXCR, one entry per CDR3 protein. This sample has 200,000 or so distinct CDR3 sequences; roughly 15% occur once, and the top ten carry 40%. The data also belong to a second study, concerning T cells expressing NK-cell markers.

Material for sequencing was CD8+ T cells sorted from blood. The receptors were sampled from a woman under 30 in good health. Both conserved end residues are part of each CDR3. The order of the fields is D gene, J gene, clone size, V gene, CDR3 protein, CDR3 DNA. D genes are given only for firm matches. Not all rows give a size; the values are once, few, many and, for expanded clones, a class.

d_gene: .; j_gene: TRBJ1-2; abundance: .; v_gene: TRBV6-1; CDR3aa: CASSAAGIYDGYTF; CDR3nt: TGTGCCAGCAGTGCGGCAGGGATATATGATGGCTACACCTTC
d_gene: .; j_gene: TRBJ2-1; abundance: many; v_gene: TRBV5-1; CDR3aa: CASSLASIQGWEQFF; CDR3nt: TGCGCCAGCAGCTTGGCCTCAATACAGGGATGGGAGCAGTTCTTC
d_gene: TRBD2; j_gene: TRBJ2-4; abundance: .; v_gene: TRBV5-1; CDR3aa: CASSLEAGRGENIQYF; CDR3nt: TGCGCCAGCAGCTTGGAGGCAGGGAGGGGCGAAAACATTCAGTACTTC
d_gene: .; j_gene: TRBJ2-1; abundance: .; v_gene: TRBV12-3/TRBV12-4; CDR3aa: CASSWTSREKDNEQFF; CDR3nt: TGTGCCAGCAGTTGGACCTCGAGGGAGAAGGACAATGAGCAGTTCTTC
d_gene: .; j_gene: TRBJ2-4; abundance: few; v_gene: TRBV15; CDR3aa: CATSRETLAKNIQYF; CDR3nt: TGTGCCACCAGCAGAGAAACCCTCGCCAAAAACATTCAGTACTTC
d_gene: TRBD2; j_gene: TRBJ2-1; abundance: few; v_gene: TRBV6-2/TRBV6-3; CDR3aa: CASRDLAATGGEQFF; CDR3nt: TGTGCCAGCAGGGACCTAGCGGCGACCGGCGGCGAGCAGTTCTTC
d_gene: TRBD1; j_gene: TRBJ1-1; abundance: .; v_gene: TRBV6-5; CDR3aa: CASRRQGSEAFF; CDR3nt: TGTGCCAGCAGGCGACAGGGTTCTGAAGCTTTCTTT
d_gene: .; j_gene: TRBJ2-1; abundance: few; v_gene: TRBV9; CDR3aa: CASSGVGPNEQFF; CDR3nt: TGTGCCAGCAGCGGGGTCGGGCCAAATGAGCAGTTCTTC
d_gene: .; j_gene: TRBJ1-2; abundance: .; v_gene: TRBV7-9; CDR3aa: CASSSSLANYGYTF; CDR3nt: TGTGCCAGCAGCTCCTCCCTAGCCAACTATGGCTACACCTTC
d_gene: .; j_gene: TRBJ2-1; abundance: once; v_gene: TRBV14; CDR3aa: CASSQGGVQQFF; CDR3nt: TGTGCCAGCAGCCAAGGGGGGGTGCAGCAGTTCTTC
d_gene: .; j_gene: TRBJ2-2; abundance: few; v_gene: TRBV6-2/TRBV6-3; CDR3aa: CASTGDTGELFF; CDR3nt: TGTGCCAGCACAGGAGACACCGGGGAGCTGTTTTTT
d_gene: .; j_gene: TRBJ1-1; abundance: many; v_gene: TRBV20-1; CDR3aa: CSASTPDTYTEAFF; CDR3nt: TGCAGTGCTAGCACACCTGACACCTACACTGAAGCTTTCTTT
d_gene: TRBD2; j_gene: TRBJ2-5; abundance: .; v_gene: TRBV7-6; CDR3aa: CASSLNSGGARETQYF; CDR3nt: TGTGCCAGCAGCTTAAACAGCGGGGGGGCCAGAGAGACCCAGTACTTC
d_gene: .; j_gene: TRBJ2-7; abundance: few; v_gene: TRBV6-2/TRBV6-3; CDR3aa: CASSYPNGASYEQYF; CDR3nt: TGTGCCAGCAGTTACCCCAACGGGGCCTCCTACGAGCAGTACTTC
d_gene: .; j_gene: TRBJ2-3; abundance: .; v_gene: TRBV27; CDR3aa: CASSRVIPTDTQYF; CDR3nt: TGTGCCAGCAGTCGGGTTATTCCAACAGATACGCAGTATTTT
d_gene: .; j_gene: TRBJ2-6; abundance: .; v_gene: TRBV19; CDR3aa: CASSDSLSGANVLTF; CDR3nt: TGTGCCAGTAGTGATTCCCTCTCTGGGGCCAACGTCCTGACTTTC
d_gene: .; j_gene: TRBJ1-4; abundance: few; v_gene: TRBV7-6; CDR3aa: CASSFGPRMDEKLFF; CDR3nt: TGTGCCAGCAGCTTCGGCCCAAGGATGGATGAAAAACTGTTTTTT
d_gene: TRBD1; j_gene: TRBJ2-7; abundance: few; v_gene: TRBV3-1; CDR3aa: CASSQERTGGREQYF; CDR3nt: TGTGCCAGCAGCCAAGAGAGGACAGGGGGCAGGGAGCAGTACTTC
d_gene: TRBD2; j_gene: TRBJ2-3; abundance: few; v_gene: TRBV9; CDR3aa: CASSQWTGGPGDTQYF; CDR3nt: TGTGCCAGCAGCCAGTGGACGGGAGGGCCGGGTGATACGCAGTATTTT
d_gene: TRBD2; j_gene: TRBJ2-3; abundance: .; v_gene: TRBV5-1; CDR3aa: CASSLSGTSGGRSDTQYF; CDR3nt: TGCGCCAGCAGCTTATCCGGGACTAGCGGGGGAAGGTCAGATACGCAGTATTTT
d_gene: .; j_gene: TRBJ2-3; abundance: few; v_gene: TRBV20-1; CDR3aa: CSASRGAEDTQYF; CDR3nt: TGCAGTGCTAGCAGGGGGGCGGAAGATACGCAGTATTTT
d_gene: TRBD1; j_gene: TRBJ2-7; abundance: .; v_gene: TRBV6-1; CDR3aa: CASTPSRDRGPAYEQYF; CDR3nt: TGTGCCAGCACTCCGTCTAGGGACAGGGGACCTGCCTACGAGCAGTACTTC
d_gene: .; j_gene: TRBJ2-7; abundance: .; v_gene: TRBV7-9; CDR3aa: CASSIETANEQYF; CDR3nt: TGTGCCAGCAGCATCGAGACAGCGAACGAGCAGTACTTC
d_gene: .; j_gene: TRBJ1-1; abundance: few; v_gene: TRBV7-9; CDR3aa: CASSRTGTRIEAFF; CDR3nt: TGTGCCAGCAGCCGTACTGGGACCCGAATTGAAGCTTTCTTT
d_gene: .; j_gene: TRBJ2-1; abundance: few; v_gene: TRBV12-3/TRBV12-4; CDR3aa: CASEGRIGGYNEQFF; CDR3nt: TGTGCCAGCGAGGGGAGAATTGGGGGGTACAATGAGCAGTTCTTC
d_gene: .; j_gene: TRBJ2-7; abundance: few; v_gene: TRBV7-9; CDR3aa: CASSEYRNGEQYF; CDR3nt: TGTGCCAGCAGCGAATATCGTAATGGCGAGCAGTACTTC
d_gene: TRBD2; j_gene: TRBJ2-1; abundance: few; v_gene: TRBV6-1; CDR3aa: CASSPGTSDYNEQFF; CDR3nt: TGTGCCAGCAGTCCCGGGACTAGCGATTACAATGAGCAGTTCTTC
d_gene: .; j_gene: TRBJ2-7; abundance: .; v_gene: TRBV14; CDR3aa: CASSQEGWVTYEQYF; CDR3nt: TGTGCCAGCAGCCAAGAGGGATGGGTAACCTACGAGCAGTACTTC
d_gene: .; j_gene: TRBJ2-1; abundance: .; v_gene: TRBV4-3; CDR3aa: CASSQQLASSYNEQFF; CDR3nt: TGCGCCAGCAGCCAACAACTAGCTAGCTCCTACAATGAGCAGTTCTTC
d_gene: .; j_gene: TRBJ1-5; abundance: few; v_gene: TRBV12-3/TRBV12-4; CDR3aa: CASSLGPARAQHF; CDR3nt: TGTGCCAGCAGTTTGGGCCCCGCGAGGGCCCAGCATTTT
d_gene: TRBD2; j_gene: TRBJ2-5; abundance: .; v_gene: TRBV9; CDR3aa: CASSVAGGKETQYF; CDR3nt: TGTGCCAGCAGCGTCGCGGGAGGAAAAGAGACCCAGTACTTC
d_gene: .; j_gene: TRBJ2-3; abundance: few; v_gene: TRBV7-2; CDR3aa: CASSLGSPGTTTDTQYF; CDR3nt: TGTGCCAGCAGCTTAGGGTCGCCAGGGACCACCACAGATACGCAGTATTTT
d_gene: .; j_gene: TRBJ2-7; abundance: few; v_gene: TRBV6-2/TRBV6-3; CDR3aa: CASSSQGIPSEQYF; CDR3nt: TGTGCCAGCAGTTCTCAGGGGATTCCGAGCGAGCAGTACTTC
d_gene: TRBD1; j_gene: TRBJ1-1; abundance: .; v_gene: TRBV5-4; CDR3aa: CASSLDRGTEAFF; CDR3nt: TGTGCCAGCAGTCTGGACAGGGGGACTGAAGCTTTCTTT
d_gene: .; j_gene: TRBJ2-3; abundance: .; v_gene: TRBV20-1; CDR3aa: CSARAAQRIVTDTQYF; CDR3nt: TGCAGTGCTAGAGCGGCCCAGCGGATAGTCACAGATACGCAGTATTTT
d_gene: TRBD2; j_gene: TRBJ2-1; abundance: .; v_gene: TRBV7-8; CDR3aa: CASSPTSASSYNEQFF; CDR3nt: TGTGCCAGCAGCCCTACTAGCGCAAGCTCCTACAATGAGCAGTTCTTC
d_gene: .; j_gene: TRBJ2-3; abundance: few; v_gene: TRBV29-1; CDR3aa: CSVEGGVIDTQYF; CDR3nt: TGCAGCGTTGAGGGGGGAGTTATCGATACGCAGTATTTT
d_gene: .; j_gene: TRBJ2-3; abundance: .; v_gene: TRBV11-3; CDR3aa: CASSLGGRPGAYF; CDR3nt: TGTGCCAGCAGCTTAGGCGGACGTCCAGGGGCGTATTTT
d_gene: .; j_gene: TRBJ2-1; abundance: .; v_gene: TRBV12-3/TRBV12-4; CDR3aa: CASSFATGGYNEQFF; CDR3nt: TGTGCCAGCAGTTTCGCCACTGGGGGTTACAATGAGCAGTTCTTC
d_gene: .; j_gene: TRBJ2-7; abundance: .; v_gene: TRBV29-1; CDR3aa: CSVVRADSLLYEQYF; CDR3nt: TGCAGCGTTGTTAGGGCAGATTCTTTACTCTACGAGCAGTACTTC
d_gene: .; j_gene: TRBJ2-7; abundance: .; v_gene: TRBV7-9; CDR3aa: CASSSGKTHEQYF; CDR3nt: TGTGCCAGCAGCTCCGGCAAGACCCACGAGCAGTACTTC
d_gene: .; j_gene: TRBJ2-7; abundance: .; v_gene: TRBV5-6; CDR3aa: CASSSGNSYEQYF; CDR3nt: TGTGCCAGCAGCAGTGGGAATTCCTACGAGCAGTACTTC
d_gene: TRBD2; j_gene: TRBJ2-1; abundance: few; v_gene: TRBV9; CDR3aa: CASSHGTSVNNEQFF; CDR3nt: TGTGCCAGCAGCCACGGGACTAGCGTTAACAATGAGCAGTTCTTC
d_gene: .; j_gene: TRBJ2-3; abundance: .; v_gene: TRBV15; CDR3aa: CATSRPNKNTQYF; CDR3nt: TGTGCCACCAGCAGGCCGAACAAGAATACGCAGTATTTT
d_gene: TRBD1; j_gene: TRBJ2-3; abundance: .; v_gene: TRBV9; CDR3aa: CASSPGTVITDTQYF; CDR3nt: TGTGCCAGCAGCCCCGGGACAGTGATCACAGATACGCAGTATTTT
d_gene: .; j_gene: TRBJ1-3; abundance: few; v_gene: TRBV7-3; CDR3aa: CASSDSSGNTIYF; CDR3nt: TGTGCCAGCAGCGACAGCTCTGGAAACACCATATATTTT
d_gene: TRBD2; j_gene: TRBJ2-1; abundance: few; v_gene: TRBV5-1; CDR3aa: CASSPDSLAGGPSDEQFF; CDR3nt: TGCGCCAGCAGCCCCGACAGTCTAGCGGGAGGGCCCTCGGATGAGCAGTTCTTC